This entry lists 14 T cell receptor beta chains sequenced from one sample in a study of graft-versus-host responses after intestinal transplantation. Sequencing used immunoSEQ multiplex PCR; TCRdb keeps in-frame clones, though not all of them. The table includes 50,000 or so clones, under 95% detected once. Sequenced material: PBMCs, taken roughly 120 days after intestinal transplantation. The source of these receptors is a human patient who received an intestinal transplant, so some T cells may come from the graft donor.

The CDR3 DNA reads as TGTGCCAGCAAAGAGACGGCTAATGAAAAACTGTTTTTT. Its protein product is CASKETANEKLFF. The chain links TRBV28 to TRBJ1-4; D is unclear. Trimming took 7 bases from V and 3 from J, leaving 9 bases between them. Germline values: CDR1 MDHEN, CDR2 SYDVKM. This CDR3 region has 13 residues.

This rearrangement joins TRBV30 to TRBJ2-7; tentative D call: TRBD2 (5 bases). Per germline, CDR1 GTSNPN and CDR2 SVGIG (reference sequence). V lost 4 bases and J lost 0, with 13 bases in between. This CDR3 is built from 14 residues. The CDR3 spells CAWKRPGSSYEQYF. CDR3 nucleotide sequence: TGTGCCTGGAAACGTCCGGGAAGCTCCTACGAGCAGTACTTC.

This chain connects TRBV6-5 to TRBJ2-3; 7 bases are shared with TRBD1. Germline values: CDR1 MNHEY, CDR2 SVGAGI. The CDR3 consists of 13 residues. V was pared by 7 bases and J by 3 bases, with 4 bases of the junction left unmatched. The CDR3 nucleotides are TGTGCCAGCAAACAGGGGATGACAGATACGCAGTATTTT. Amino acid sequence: CASKQGMTDTQYF.

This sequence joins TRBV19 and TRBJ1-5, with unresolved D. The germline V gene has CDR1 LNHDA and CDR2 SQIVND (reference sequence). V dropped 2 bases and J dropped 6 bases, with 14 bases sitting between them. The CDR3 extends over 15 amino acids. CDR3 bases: TGTGCCAGTAGTATAATATGGGGTATGGGTCAGCCCCAGCATTTT. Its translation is CASSIIWGMGQPQHF.

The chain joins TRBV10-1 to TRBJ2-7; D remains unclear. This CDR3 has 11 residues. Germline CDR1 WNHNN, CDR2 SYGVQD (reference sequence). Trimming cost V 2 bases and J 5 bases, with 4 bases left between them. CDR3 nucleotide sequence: TGCGCCAGCAGTGAGGGCCACGAGCAGTACTTC. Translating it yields CASSEGHEQYF.

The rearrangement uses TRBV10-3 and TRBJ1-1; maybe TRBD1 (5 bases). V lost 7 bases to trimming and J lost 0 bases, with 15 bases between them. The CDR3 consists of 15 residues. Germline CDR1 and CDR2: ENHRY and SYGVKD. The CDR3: CAITEGRGLNTEAFF. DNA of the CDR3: TGTGCCATCACCGAGGGACGCGGGTTGAACACTGAAGCTTTCTTT.

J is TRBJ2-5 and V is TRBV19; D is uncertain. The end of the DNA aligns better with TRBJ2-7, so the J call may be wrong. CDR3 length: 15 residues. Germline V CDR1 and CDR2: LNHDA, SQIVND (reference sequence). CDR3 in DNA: TGTGCCAGTACCCTGAGACACGAGAGCTCCTACGAGCAGTACTTC. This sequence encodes CASTLRHESSYEQYF.

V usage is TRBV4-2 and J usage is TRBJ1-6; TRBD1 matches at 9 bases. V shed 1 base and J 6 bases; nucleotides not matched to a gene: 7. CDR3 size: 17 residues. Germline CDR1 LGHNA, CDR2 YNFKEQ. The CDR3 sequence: CASSQGARGQGNSPLHF. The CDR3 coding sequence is TGTGCCAGCAGCCAAGGGGCTCGGGGACAGGGTAATTCACCCCTCCACTTT.

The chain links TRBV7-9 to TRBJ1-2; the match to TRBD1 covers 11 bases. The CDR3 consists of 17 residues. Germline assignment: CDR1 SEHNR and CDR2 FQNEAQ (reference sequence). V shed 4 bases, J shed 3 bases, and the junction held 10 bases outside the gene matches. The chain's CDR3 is CASSSCLDRGQDYGYTF. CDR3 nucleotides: TGTGCCAGCAGCTCCTGCTTGGACAGGGGGCAGGACTATGGCTACACCTTC.

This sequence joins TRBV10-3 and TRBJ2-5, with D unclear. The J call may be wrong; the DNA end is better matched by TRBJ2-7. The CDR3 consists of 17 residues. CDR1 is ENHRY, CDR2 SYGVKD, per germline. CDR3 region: CAIRDSRASPSFSEQYF. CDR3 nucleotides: TGTGCCATCAGGGATTCCCGGGCTTCACCCTCTTTTTCCGAGCAGTACTTC.

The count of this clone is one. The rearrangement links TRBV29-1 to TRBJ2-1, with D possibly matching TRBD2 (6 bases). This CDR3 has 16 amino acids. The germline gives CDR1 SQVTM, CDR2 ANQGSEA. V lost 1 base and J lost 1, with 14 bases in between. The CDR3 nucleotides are TGCAGCGTTGAAGGGGGTGCGGGAAGGTCCTACAATGAGCAGTTCTTC. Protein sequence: CSVEGGAGRSYNEQFF.

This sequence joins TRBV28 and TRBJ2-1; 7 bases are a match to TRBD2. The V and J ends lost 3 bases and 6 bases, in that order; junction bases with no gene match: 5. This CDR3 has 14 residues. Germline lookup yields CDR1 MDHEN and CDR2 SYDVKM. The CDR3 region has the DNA TGTGCCAGCAGTTTTGGGGGAGGGCGCAATGAGCAGTTCTTC. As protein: CASSFGGGRNEQFF.

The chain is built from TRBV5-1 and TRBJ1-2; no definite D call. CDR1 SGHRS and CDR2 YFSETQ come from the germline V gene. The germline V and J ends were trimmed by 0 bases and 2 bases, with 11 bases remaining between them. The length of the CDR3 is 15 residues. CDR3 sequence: CASSLGTSPNYGYTF. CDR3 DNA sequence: TGCGCCAGCAGCTTGGGGACCTCACCGAACTATGGCTACACCTTC.

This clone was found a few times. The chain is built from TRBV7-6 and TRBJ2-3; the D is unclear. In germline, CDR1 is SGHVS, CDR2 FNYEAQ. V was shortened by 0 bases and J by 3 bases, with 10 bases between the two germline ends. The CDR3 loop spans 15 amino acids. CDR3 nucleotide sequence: TGTGCCAGCAGCTTAGCGGTGGGTGGGACAGATACGCAGTATTTT. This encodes CASSLAVGGTDTQYF.